Each of the 9 T cell receptor beta chains below was sequenced from the same sample in a study of human T cells and chemical hapten exposure. TCRdb independently ran MiXCR on the RACE reads; one entry per CDR3 protein. The table records 35,000 to 50,000 distinct CDR3 sequences, 9.5% to 15% of them present only once. Time point in this sample: pre-sensitization, week 0. Documented treatment: therapeutic diphenylcyclopropenone sensitization with weekly scalp DPC. The sequences come from whole blood, collected in connection with sensitization to the hapten diphenylcyclopropenone (DPC). The receptor set was obtained from a woman in her twenties or thirties with alopecia areata. Some clones in this sample may be carry-over from other donors' samples.

This clonotype was counted at least ten times. This chain joins TRBV7-2 and TRBJ2-5; D not certain. V dropped 1 base and J dropped 5 bases, with 5 bases sitting between them. Germline V gene data show CDR1 as SGHTA and CDR2 as FQGNSA. The CDR3 is 12 amino acids. This CDR3 is CASSLVLETQYF. Here the CDR3 DNA reads TGTGCCAGCAGCTTAGTCTTGGAGACCCAGTACTTC.

This clonotype has a count of ten or more. The gene calls are TRBV18 and TRBJ2-3, with 10 bases matching TRBD2. The CDR3 loop spans 15 amino acids. V was pared by 3 bases and J by 1 base, with 1 base of the junction left unmatched. CDR1 is KGHSH, CDR2 LQKENI, per germline. The DNA of the CDR3 is TGTGCCAGCTCACCCGGGACTAGCGGCACAGATACGCAGTATTTT. Protein: CASSPGTSGTDTQYF.

The chain couples TRBV7-9 to TRBJ2-5; D not resolved. The CDR3 runs 11 residues. V was cut by 4 bases and J by 9 bases, with 9 bases left in between. The germline CDR1 and CDR2 sequences are SEHNR and FQNEAQ (reference sequence). Here the CDR3 reads CASSSWLSQYF. In DNA form, the CDR3 reads TGTGCCAGCAGCTCATGGTTGTCCCAGTACTTC.

V usage is TRBV18 and J usage is TRBJ1-3, with unresolved D. Germline values: CDR1 KGHSH, CDR2 LQKENI. The CDR3 spans 15 residues. V was shortened by 3 bases and J by 0 bases, with 9 bases between the two germline ends. CDR3 sequence reads: CASSPQPYSGNTIYF. CDR3 coding DNA: TGTGCCAGCTCACCCCAGCCATACTCTGGAAACACCATATATTTT. Together with reference TRBV18 and TRBJ1-3, the CDR3 gives the full variable domain: NAGVMQNPRHLVRRRGQEARLRCSPMKGHSHVYWYRQLPEEGLKFMVYLQKENIIDESGMPKERFSAEFPKEGPSILRIQQVVRGDSAAYFCASSPQPYSGNTIYFGEGSWLTVV.

This clonotype occurred many times. This chain links TRBV28 with TRBJ1-1; D is perhaps TRBD1 (5 bases). The ends were cut back, 6 bases at V and 11 bases at J, with 22 bases in the middle. This CDR3 has 14 residues. CDR1 is MDHEN, CDR2 SYDVKM, per germline. The CDR3 DNA reads as TGTGCCAGCAGATCCCGAATTGAGGGGTTGGGGGCTTTCTTT. Translated, it gives CASRSRIEGLGAFF.

This clonotype was detected only a few times. This chain's CDR3 is CASRHRGLGLYEQYF. DNA of the CDR3: TGTGCCAGCAGGCACAGGGGTCTCGGGCTCTACGAGCAGTACTTC. The chain carries TRBV7-2 and TRBJ2-7; TRBD1 matches at 7 bases. Germline V gene sequence: CDR1 SGHTA, CDR2 FQGNSA. This CDR3 has 15 amino acids. With V trimmed by 6 bases and J by 3 bases, 11 bases remained unmatched. The full variable domain, rest sourced from reference TRBV7-2 and TRBJ2-7, is GAGVSQSPSNKVTEKGKDVELRCDPISGHTALYWYRQSLGQGLEFLIYFQGNSAPDKSGLPSDRFSAERTGGSVSTLTIQRTQQEDSAVYLCASRHRGLGLYEQYFGPGTRLTVT.

In its sample, this clonotype was seen many times. The chain recombines TRBV6-2 or TRBV6-3 with TRBJ2-3; a possible D gene is TRBD2 (8 bases). Germline CDR1 reads MNHEY; CDR2 reads SVGEGT. V lost 2 bases to trimming and J lost 0 bases, with 27 bases between them. There are 21 residues in the CDR3. As DNA, the CDR3 is TGTGCCAGCAGTTACGGGGAGGGGGCGTTGAAGCGGGAGACTAGCACAGATACGCAGTATTTT. It specifies CASSYGEGALKRETSTDTQYF.

This clonotype showed up many times. The chain couples TRBV19 to TRBJ2-7; a weak D match, TRBD2 (6 bases). Germline lookup yields CDR1 LNHDA and CDR2 SQIVND (reference sequence). CDR3 length: 15 amino acids. Trimming shortened V by 4 bases and J by 3 bases, and 16 bases separated the two germline ends. Written as DNA, the CDR3 is TGTGCCAGTAGTAGGTACGCTAGCGACGTCTACGAGCAGTACTTC. Translated, it gives CASSRYASDVYEQYF.

This clonotype was counted many times. The chain joins TRBV20-1 to TRBJ1-5; D not resolved. This CDR3 has 13 residues. Deletions cut 6 bases from V and 3 bases from J, with 12 bases between. Germline CDR1 reads DFQATT; CDR2 reads SNEGSKA (reference sequence). CDR3 protein: CSANKGNNQPQHF. CDR3 bases: TGCAGTGCGAATAAAGGAAACAATCAGCCCCAGCATTTT.